The rows below give T cell receptor beta chains drawn from one sample of a study of CD8+ T cells in alopecia areata. Some clones are missing from TCRdb's copy, which holds only in-frame ones; the method was immunoSEQ multiplex PCR. This sample yields 200,000 to 250,000 clones, of which 50% to 65% are seen a single time; under 0.5% belongs to the top ten. The material was CD4+ T cells sorted from blood, obtained at week 0. Receptor source: a human donor with alopecia areata. CDR3s include the opening cysteine and the closing phenylalanine or tryptophan. A D gene is named only where the DNA matches it firmly. Some rows have no size entry. The others give once, few or many, or a class for an expanded clone.

v_call	j_call	d_call	clone_size	cdr3_nt	cdr3_aa
TRBV7-6	TRBJ1-6	-	-	TGTGCCAGCAGCCCTCGAACAGCTGCAAATTCACCCCTCCACTTT	CASSPRTAANSPLHF
TRBV11-2	TRBJ2-1	TRBD2	-	TGTGCCAGCAGCCCGACTAGCGGGAGGGTTAATGAGCAGTTCTTC	CASSPTSGRVNEQFF
TRBV18	TRBJ2-7	-	-	TGTGCCAGCTCACCGTACAGGACCTCCTACGAGCAGTACTTC	CASSPYRTSYEQYF
TRBV25-1	TRBJ1-2	-	-	TGTGCCAGCAGTGGGACACCTGCTAACTATGGCTACACCTTC	CASSGTPANYGYTF
TRBV29-1	TRBJ1-1	-	-	TGCAGCGTTGATTCGCTCAGTATGAACACTGAAGCTTTCTTT	CSVDSLSMNTEAFF
TRBV6-1	TRBJ2-7	TRBD1	once	TGTGCCAGCACAAAGGGCGACGGGACAGGGAGGGAGCAGTACTTC	CASTKGDGTGREQYF
TRBV5-1	TRBJ2-5	-	few	TGCGCCAGCAGCCCAGAGCCGGGACAAGAGACCCAGTACTTC	CASSPEPGQETQYF
TRBV5-1	TRBJ2-7	TRBD2	-	TGCGCCAGCAGCCCTGCTCTGGGACTAGCGACTTACGAGCAGTACTTC	CASSPALGLATYEQYF
TRBV6-5	TRBJ1-2	-	-	TGTGCCAGCAGCCCCAATCTGGGGGGGAACTATGGCTACACCTTC	CASSPNLGGNYGYTF
TRBV30	TRBJ1-6	TRBD1	-	TGTGCCTGGATGGGACAGGGTAATTCACCCCTCCACTTT	CAWMGQGNSPLHF
TRBV5-6	TRBJ2-7	TRBD2	-	TGTGCCAGCAGCTTGAGGCTAGCGGGAGGATCCTCCTACGAGCAGTACTTC	CASSLRLAGGSSYEQYF
TRBV7-2	TRBJ2-1	-	-	TGTGCCAGCAGCTTAGTAGGGGACAATGAGCAGTTCTTC	CASSLVGDNEQFF
TRBV29-1	TRBJ1-1	-	-	TGCAGCGTTGAAGTAAGTCTGGGGCGCACTGAAGCTTTCTTT	CSVEVSLGRTEAFF
TRBV6-1	TRBJ1-4	TRBD1	many	TGTGCCAGCAGCTATGGACAGGCTGGTAATGAAAAACTGTTTTTT	CASSYGQAGNEKLFF
TRBV30	TRBJ2-7	-	-	TGTGCCTGGAGTGTACTTGGGTACGAGCAGTACTTC	CAWSVLGYEQYF
TRBV6-1	TRBJ1-3	TRBD1	-	TGTGCCAGCAGTGCCGGGACAGGGGATGGAAACACCATATATTTT	CASSAGTGDGNTIYF
TRBV9	TRBJ1-1	-	-	TGTGCCAGCAGTAGCAAAGGGCACCTGAACACTGAAGCTTTCTTT	CASSSKGHLNTEAFF
TRBV2	TRBJ2-7	TRBD2	few	TGTGCCAGCCAAGCGGGAGGGCCGCCCTACGAGCAGTACTTC	CASQAGGPPYEQYF
TRBV29-1	TRBJ2-1	-	few	TGCAGCGTTGAAGCTAACAATGAGCAGTTCTTC	CSVEANNEQFF
TRBV9	TRBJ2-1	TRBD2	-	TGTGCCAGCAGCGTAGAAGCGGGGGGCTACAATGAGCAGTTCTTC	CASSVEAGGYNEQFF
TRBV6-6	TRBJ1-2	TRBD1	few	TGTGCCAGCAGTTATCCCCCAGGGGGAACTAACTATGGCTACACCTTC	CASSYPPGGTNYGYTF
TRBV29-1	TRBJ1-2	-	-	TGCAGCGTGAAGCGGGACCGGGGCTACACCTTC	CSVKRDRGYTF
TRBV29-1	TRBJ2-7	-	few	TGCAGCGTGAAAGGTACAGGGAAATCCTACGAGCAGTACTTC	CSVKGTGKSYEQYF
TRBV11-2	TRBJ1-6	TRBD1	once	TGTGCCAGCAGCCCCGGGACAGGGGATTCACCCCTCCACTTT	CASSPGTGDSPLHF
TRBV2	TRBJ1-5	TRBD1	-	TGTGCCAGCAGTGAAGCAGGCAGGGGGAATCAGCCCCAGCATTTT	CASSEAGRGNQPQHF
TRBV5-1	TRBJ2-7	-	-	TGCGCCAGCAGCACCCGGGGTAGCCCTATCTCCTACGAGCAGTACTTC	CASSTRGSPISYEQYF
TRBV27	TRBJ1-1	-	-	TGTGCCAGCAGGGACCCCTTCCAGGAAGCTTTCTTT	CASRDPFQEAFF
TRBV5-1	TRBJ1-6	TRBD1	-	TGCGCCAGCAGCTCCCGACAGGGGGACCCCAAGTCTAATTCACCCCTCCACTTT	CASSSRQGDPKSNSPLHF
TRBV5-1	TRBJ2-1	TRBD1	-	TGCGCCAGCAGCCGACAGGGTGACGATGAGCAGTTCTTC	CASSRQGDDEQFF
TRBV5-4	TRBJ2-1	TRBD2	many	TGTGCCAGCAGCAAATTAGCGGGGATCTCCTACAATGAGCAGTTCTTC	CASSKLAGISYNEQFF
TRBV5-1	TRBJ2-7	TRBD1	few	TGCGCCAGCAGCTTGGGGGACAGCTCCTACGAGCAGTACTTC	CASSLGDSSYEQYF